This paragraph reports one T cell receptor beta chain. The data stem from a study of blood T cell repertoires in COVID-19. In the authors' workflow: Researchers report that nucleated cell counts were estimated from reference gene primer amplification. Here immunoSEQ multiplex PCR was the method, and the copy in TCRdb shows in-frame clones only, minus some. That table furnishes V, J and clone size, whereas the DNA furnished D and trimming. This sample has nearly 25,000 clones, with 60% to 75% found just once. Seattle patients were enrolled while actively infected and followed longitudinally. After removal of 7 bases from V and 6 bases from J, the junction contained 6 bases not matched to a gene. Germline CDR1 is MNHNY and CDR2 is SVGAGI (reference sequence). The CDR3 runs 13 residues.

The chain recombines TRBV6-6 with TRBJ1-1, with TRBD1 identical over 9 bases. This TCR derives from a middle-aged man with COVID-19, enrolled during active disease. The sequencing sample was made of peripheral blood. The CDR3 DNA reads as TGTGCCAGCACCGCAAGGACAGGGGCTGAAGCTTTCTTT. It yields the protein CASTARTGAEAFF.